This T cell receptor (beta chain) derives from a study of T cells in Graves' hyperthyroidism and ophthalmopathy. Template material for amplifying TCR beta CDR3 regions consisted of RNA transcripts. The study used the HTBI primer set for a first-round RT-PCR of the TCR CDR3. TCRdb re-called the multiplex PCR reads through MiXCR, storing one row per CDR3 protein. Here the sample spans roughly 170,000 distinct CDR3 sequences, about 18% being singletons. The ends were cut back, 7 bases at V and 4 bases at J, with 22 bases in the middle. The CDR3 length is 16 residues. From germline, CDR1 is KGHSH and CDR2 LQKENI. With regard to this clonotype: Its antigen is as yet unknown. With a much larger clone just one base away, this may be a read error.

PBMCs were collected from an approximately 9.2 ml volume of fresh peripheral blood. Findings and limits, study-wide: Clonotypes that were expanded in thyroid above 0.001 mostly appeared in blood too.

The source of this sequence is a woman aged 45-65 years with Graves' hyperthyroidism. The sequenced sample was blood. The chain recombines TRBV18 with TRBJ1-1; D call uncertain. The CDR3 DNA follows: TGTGCCAGCTTTAAAGGCGCCGGAGTGCGGAGCACTGAAGCTTTCTTT. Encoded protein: CASFKGAGVRSTEAFF. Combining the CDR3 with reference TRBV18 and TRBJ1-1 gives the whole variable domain NAGVMQNPRHLVRRRGQEARLRCSPMKGHSHVYWYRQLPEEGLKFMVYLQKENIIDESGMPKERFSAEFPKEGPSILRIQQVVRGDSAAYFCASFKGAGVRSTEAFFGQGTRLTVV.